This T cell receptor beta chain is from a study of response to subunit inactivated influenza vaccine (dated by TCRdb to the late 2010s). Describing the broader study: Deep quantitative profiling of the T cell receptor repertoire was used in the study to follow responses to a trivalent subunit inactivated influenza vaccine.

Comment on this clonotype: Its antigen is still unknown. Base qualities are missing; no much larger clone stands one base away.

Study-wide findings and limitations: It was suggested by the authors that each seasonal influenza vaccination may recruit only a limited number of new T cells.

As encoded in the germline V gene, CDR1 is SGHTA while CDR2 is FQGNSA. Trimming takes 3 bases from V and 4 bases from J, and the germline ends sit 10 bases apart. The CDR3, cysteine through phenylalanine, is 14 amino acids long. Only the CDR3 region is kept as DNA, spanning 42 bases read in frame from base 1. Library method: RT-PCR. This sample was sequenced with an Illumina HiSeq 2500. TCRdb reprocessing: public reads trimmed at Q25 with fastp, clones called with MiXCR, in-frame beta chains kept. All rows with the same CDR3 protein become a single entry with the most common DNA and genes. Within this sample are roughly 570,000 distinct CDR3 sequences, with about 15% of them counted one time only. The ten biggest clones cover 11% of the sample.

The chain employs TRBV7-2 and TRBJ2-1; no D gene call is confident. The specimen was PBMCs from blood, collected 11 to 12 days after vaccination. The receptor was derived from a man aged 50-59 years who received an inactivated influenza vaccine. Donor details come from another sample of the same person, matched by shared clones. CDR3 sequence: CASSFSTRYNEQFF. The DNA reads as follows: TGTGCCAGCAGCTTTTCGACACGATACAATGAGCAGTTCTTC.